These T cell receptor beta chains were read from a single sample in a study of OX40 agonist ivuxolimab in advanced cancers. TCRdb keeps only in-frame clones here, not all; method: immunoSEQ multiplex PCR. Of tens of thousands of clones listed, 87% are singletons. The sequenced sample was CD4+ or CD8+ T cells sorted from blood, obtained in a trial of the OX40 agonist ivuxolimab. These receptors were obtained from an adult with an advanced solid tumor such as melanoma, head and neck, liver or kidney cancer. Each CDR3 is given with its conserved first and last residue. Not all rows give a size; the values are once, few, many and, for expanded clones, a class.

15,.,TRBV6-1,TRBJ1-3,CASSEVAGGTNTIYF
14,.,TRBV15,TRBJ2-3,CATSRDQGTDTQYF
14,.,TRBV6-5,TRBJ1-6,CASSKTQGNSPLHF
15,.,TRBV19,TRBJ1-4,CASSLTQPRVEKLFF
18,few,TRBV11-2,TRBJ1-4,CASSLGRPGTGLNEKLFF
16,.,TRBV2,TRBJ2-3,CASSERGLALTDTQYF
15,.,TRBV11-1,TRBJ2-2,CASPAAGGPTGELFF
14,.,TRBV5-5,TRBJ2-2,CASSLERATGELFF
13,.,TRBV10-3,TRBJ2-7,CAISETAAGEQYF
15,few,TRBV6-6,TRBJ2-5,CASSYSAGSGETQYF
17,once,TRBV18,TRBJ2-7,CASSPPGQAGSRNEQYF
15,.,TRBV2,TRBJ2-5,CASSAHRGGTETQYF
14,few,TRBV28,TRBJ1-1,CASREEGQMVEAFF
18,few,TRBV11-2,TRBJ1-1,CASSLGWRGVFKNTEAFF
15,.,TRBV5-6,TRBJ2-7,CASSPGGRGAYEQYF
15,.,TRBV4-1,TRBJ2-5,CASSRYSQNQGTQYF
15,.,TRBV5-1,TRBJ1-3,CASSWDRGSGNTIYF
12,once,TRBV30,TRBJ1-2,CAWSAGLYGYTF
14,.,TRBV5-1,TRBJ2-7,CASSLGWQYYEQYF
16,.,TRBV11-2,TRBJ2-1,CASRSAGGTSYNEQFF
11,.,TRBV2,TRBJ2-1,CASRYYNEQFF
16,once,TRBV7-6,TRBJ2-3,CASNSERGRFTDTQYF
13,.,TRBV29-1,TRBJ2-5,CSVVLGAEETQYF
14,.,TRBV2,TRBJ2-3,CASRQVSSTDTQYF
16,.,TRBV28,TRBJ1-5,CASSPYGQGANQPQHF
13,.,TRBV18,TRBJ1-5,CASSVGFGQPQHF
15,.,TRBV4-2,TRBJ1-1,CASSQDGAGGTEAFF
13,.,TRBV10-1,TRBJ2-1,CASSESPGFEQFF